This TCR beta chain was captured by sequencing in a study of shared clonotypes between healthy human individuals. Overall study context: Serving as donors were two women and a few men, whose ages spanned 18 to 49. Findings and limits, study-wide: Several donors had around 5.2% of their naive CD4 clonotypes in common. Sample collection involved blood only; tissue repertoires are likely different.

Repertoires were generated with immunoSEQ multiplex PCR, while TCRdb's copy carries only in-frame clones and drops some. The table has just over 2,000,000 clones, roughly 95% seen once. Naive CD8 populations comprised CD45RO-negative cells positively selected for CCR7, excluding terminally differentiated effector memory CD45RA+ cells. Healthy HIV-negative adults with no recent acute infections or vaccinations were recruited as donors. Note on this clone: Antigen specificity is unknown.

Material: naive CD8+ T cells sorted from blood. The source of this sequence is a young man in good health.

The CDR3 DNA follows: TGTGCCAGCTCACCACCGATGCAGCCTACGAACACCGGGGAGCTGTTTTTT. Encoded protein: CASSPPMQPTNTGELFF. The rearrangement uses TRBV18 and TRBJ2-2; unclear D gene. Germline CDR1 and CDR2: KGHSH and LQKENI. The V end lost 0 bases, the J end lost 0 bases, and 11 bases lay between the germline ends. The CDR3 loop spans 17 amino acids. Full variable domain (outside the CDR3, taken from reference TRBV18 and TRBJ2-2): NAGVMQNPRHLVRRRGQEARLRCSPMKGHSHVYWYRQLPEEGLKFMVYLQKENIIDESGMPKERFSAEFPKEGPSILRIQQVVRGDSAAYFCASSPPMQPTNTGELFFGEGSRLTVL.